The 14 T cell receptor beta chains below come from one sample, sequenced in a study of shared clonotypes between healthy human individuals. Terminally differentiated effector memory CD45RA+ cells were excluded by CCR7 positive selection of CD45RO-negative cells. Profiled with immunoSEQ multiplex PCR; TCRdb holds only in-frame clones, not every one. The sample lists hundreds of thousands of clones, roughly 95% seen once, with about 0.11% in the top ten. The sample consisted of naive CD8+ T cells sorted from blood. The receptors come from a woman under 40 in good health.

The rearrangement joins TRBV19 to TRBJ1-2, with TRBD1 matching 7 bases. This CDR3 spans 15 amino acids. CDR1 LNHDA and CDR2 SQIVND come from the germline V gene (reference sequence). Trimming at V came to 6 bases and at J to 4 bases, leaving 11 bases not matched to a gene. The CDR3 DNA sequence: TGTGCCAGTAGCCCAGCAGCGACAGGGAGCTATGGCTACACCTTC. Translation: CASSPAATGSYGYTF.

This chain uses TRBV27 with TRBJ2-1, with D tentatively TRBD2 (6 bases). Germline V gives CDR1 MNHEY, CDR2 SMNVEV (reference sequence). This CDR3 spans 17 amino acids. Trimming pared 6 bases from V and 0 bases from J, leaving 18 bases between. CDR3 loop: CASRAESGEISYNEQFF. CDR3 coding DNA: TGTGCCAGCAGAGCTGAGTCGGGGGAGATCTCCTACAATGAGCAGTTCTTC.

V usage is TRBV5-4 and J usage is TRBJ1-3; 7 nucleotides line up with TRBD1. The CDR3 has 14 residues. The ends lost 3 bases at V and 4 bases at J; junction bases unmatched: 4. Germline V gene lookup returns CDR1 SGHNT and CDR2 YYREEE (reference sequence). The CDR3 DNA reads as TGTGCCAGCAGCTCACAGGGGACGGGAAACACCATATATTTT. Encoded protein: CASSSQGTGNTIYF.

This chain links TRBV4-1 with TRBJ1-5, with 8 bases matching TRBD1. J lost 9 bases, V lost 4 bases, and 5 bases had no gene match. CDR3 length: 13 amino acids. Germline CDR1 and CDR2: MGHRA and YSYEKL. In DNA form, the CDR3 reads TGCGCCAGCAGCCCAGACAGGGGCGCGCCCCAGCATTTT. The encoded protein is CASSPDRGAPQHF.

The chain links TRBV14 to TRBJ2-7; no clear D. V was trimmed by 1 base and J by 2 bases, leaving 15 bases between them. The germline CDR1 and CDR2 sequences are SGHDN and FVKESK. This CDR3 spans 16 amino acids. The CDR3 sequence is CASSQGVGGRPYEQYF. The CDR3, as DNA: TGTGCCAGCAGCCAAGGGGTCGGCGGAAGGCCCTACGAGCAGTACTTC.

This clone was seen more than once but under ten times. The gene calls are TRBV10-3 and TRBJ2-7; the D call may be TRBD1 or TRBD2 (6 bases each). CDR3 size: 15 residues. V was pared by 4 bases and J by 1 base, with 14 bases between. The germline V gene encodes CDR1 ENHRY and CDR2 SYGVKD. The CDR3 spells CAISGGRDGSYEQYF. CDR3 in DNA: TGTGCCATCAGTGGGGGGCGGGATGGGTCCTACGAGCAGTACTTC.

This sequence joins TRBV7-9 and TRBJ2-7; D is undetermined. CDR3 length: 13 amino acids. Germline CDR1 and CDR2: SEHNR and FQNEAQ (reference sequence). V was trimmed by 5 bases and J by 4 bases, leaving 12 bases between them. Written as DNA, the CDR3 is TGTGCCAGCAGCCCCGCACTTCGATACGAGCAGTACTTC. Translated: CASSPALRYEQYF.

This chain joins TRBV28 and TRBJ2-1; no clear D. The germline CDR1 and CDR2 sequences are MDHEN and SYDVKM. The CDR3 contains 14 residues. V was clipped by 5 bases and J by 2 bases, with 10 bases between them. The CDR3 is CASSARNPYNEQFF. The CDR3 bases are TGTGCCAGCAGTGCGAGGAATCCCTACAATGAGCAGTTCTTC.

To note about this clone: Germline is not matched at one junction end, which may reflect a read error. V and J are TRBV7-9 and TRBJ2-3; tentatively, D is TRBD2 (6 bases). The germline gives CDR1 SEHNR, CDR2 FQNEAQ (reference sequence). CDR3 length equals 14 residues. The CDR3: CASTLAENSDTQYF. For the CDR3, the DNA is TGTGCCAGCACCTTAGCGGAGAACTCAGATACGCAGTATTTT.

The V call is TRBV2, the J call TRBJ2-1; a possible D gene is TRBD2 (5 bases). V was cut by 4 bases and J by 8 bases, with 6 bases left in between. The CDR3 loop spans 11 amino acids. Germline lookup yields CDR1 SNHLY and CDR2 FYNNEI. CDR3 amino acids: CASSARDEQFF. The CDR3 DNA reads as TGTGCCAGCAGTGCGAGGGATGAGCAGTTCTTC.

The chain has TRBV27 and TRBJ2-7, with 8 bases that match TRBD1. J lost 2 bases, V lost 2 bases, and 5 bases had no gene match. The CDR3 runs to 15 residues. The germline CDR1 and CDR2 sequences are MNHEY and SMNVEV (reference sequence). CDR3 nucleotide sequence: TGTGCCAGCAGTTTACGACAGGGGAGCCCCTACGAGCAGTACTTC. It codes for CASSLRQGSPYEQYF.

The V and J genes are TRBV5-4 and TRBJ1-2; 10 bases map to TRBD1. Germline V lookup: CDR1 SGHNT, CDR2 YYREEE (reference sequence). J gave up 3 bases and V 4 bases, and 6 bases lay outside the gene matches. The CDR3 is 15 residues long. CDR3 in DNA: TGTGCCAGCAGCCCGGACAGGGGGTTGGACTATGGCTACACCTTC. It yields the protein CASSPDRGLDYGYTF.

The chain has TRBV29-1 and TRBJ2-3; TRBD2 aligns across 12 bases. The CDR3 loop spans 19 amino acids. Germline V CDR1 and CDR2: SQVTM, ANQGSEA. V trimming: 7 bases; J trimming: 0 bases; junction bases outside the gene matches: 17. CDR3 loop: CSAGTPGLAGELSTDTQYF. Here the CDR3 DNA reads TGCAGCGCCGGAACACCGGGACTAGCGGGCGAGCTAAGCACAGATACGCAGTATTTT.

This chain's CDR3 is CASFGGLFRWFF. DNA of the CDR3: TGTGCCAGCTTCGGGGGTCTGTTCAGGTGGTTCTTC. V gene TRBV27 combines with J gene TRBJ2-1; TRBD2 might be the D (6 bases). The CDR3 is made up of 12 amino acids. Trimming removed 8 bases from V and 15 bases from J, with 20 bases in between. CDR1 MNHEY and CDR2 SMNVEV come from the germline V gene (reference sequence).